The rows below give T cell receptor beta chains drawn from one sample of a study of blood T cell repertoires in COVID-19. TCRdb keeps only in-frame clones here, not all; method: immunoSEQ multiplex PCR. The sample records about 140,000 clones, 75% to 90% being singletons. Sequencing used PBMCs or T cells enriched from blood (not recorded which). The receptors here all came from a man aged 60 to 69 who had recovered from COVID-19. The CDR3 runs from the conserved cysteine through the conserved F or W. The D gene is left open where the match is weak. The size of a clone is reported for some rows only, either as once, few or many, or as a class for expanded clones.

V gene	J gene	clone size	D gene	CDR3 DNA	CDR3 protein
TRBV5-1	TRBJ1-6	.	.	TGCGCCAGCAGCTCCAGCCGGGTTCAGTGGAATTCACCCCTCCACTTT	CASSSSRVQWNSPLHF
TRBV24-1	TRBJ2-3	once	.	TGTGCCACCAGTACCTCTGCTAGCAGCACAGATACGCAGTATTTT	CATSTSASSTDTQYF
TRBV28	TRBJ2-7	.	TRBD1	TGTGCCAGCAGTGTCCAACCCCCGGGACAGGGGGCTCGAGAGCAGTACTTC	CASSVQPPGQGAREQYF
TRBV5-4	TRBJ2-1	.	TRBD2	TGTGCCAGCAGCTACCCCGGGACTAGCGGGCTTGAGCAGTTCTTC	CASSYPGTSGLEQFF
TRBV5-1	TRBJ2-7	once	.	TGCGCCAGCAGCTTGGCGGGGAGCTACGAGCAGTACTTC	CASSLAGSYEQYF
TRBV6-6	TRBJ1-4	.	TRBD1	TGTGCCAGCAGTCTACAGGGGGCTAATGAAAAACTGTTTTTT	CASSLQGANEKLFF
TRBV11-3	TRBJ2-7	.	TRBD1	TGTGCCAGCAGCTCTGACAGGGCATCCTACGAGCAGTACTTC	CASSSDRASYEQYF
TRBV5-1	TRBJ2-7	.	TRBD1	TGCGCCAGCAGCTACCGTGGACAGGGGGGATTAGGCGAGCAGTACTTC	CASSYRGQGGLGEQYF
TRBV20-1	TRBJ2-5	.	.	TGCAGTGCTAGTCACGGAGGGCGGGAGACCCAGTACTTC	CSASHGGRETQYF
TRBV5-6	TRBJ1-6	.	TRBD1	TGTGCCAGCAGCGGGACAGGGTCCTACAATTCACCCCTCCACTTT	CASSGTGSYNSPLHF
TRBV28	TRBJ2-7	.	TRBD1	TGTGCCAGCAGTTTATGGGGACAGACCAACTACGAGCAGTACTTC	CASSLWGQTNYEQYF
TRBV23-1	TRBJ2-7	once	TRBD1	TGCGCCAGCAGTCAAAAACAGGGGCCCTACGAGCAGTACTTC	CASSQKQGPYEQYF
TRBV7-9	TRBJ2-3	.	.	TGTGCCAGCACCGAACCAGGGCCCTTTGGATCAGATACGCAGTATTTT	CASTEPGPFGSDTQYF
TRBV4-2	TRBJ2-1	.	.	TGTGCCAGCAGCCAAGTCCTTGGGCGAGACAATGAGCAGTTCTTC	CASSQVLGRDNEQFF
TRBV6-6	TRBJ2-3	.	.	TGTGCCAGCAGTTTAACAGATACGCAGTATTTT	CASSLTDTQYF
TRBV2	TRBJ1-4	.	.	TGTGCCGGAGGGCGGGGCTCTGGGGAAAAACTGTTTTTT	CAGGRGSGEKLFF
TRBV10-3	TRBJ1-5	.	.	TGTGCCATCAGTCCTCGGGGCAATCAGCCCCAGCATTTT	CAISPRGNQPQHF
TRBV12-3/TRBV12-4	TRBJ1-1	.	.	TGTGCCAGCAGCTACTTTAACACTGAAGCTTTCTTT	CASSYFNTEAFF
TRBV3-1/TRBV3-2	TRBJ1-6	.	.	TGTGCCAGCAGCCAAGGGACAGAAAATTCACCCCTCCACTTT	CASSQGTENSPLHF
TRBV6-5	TRBJ1-3	few	.	TGTGCCAGCACCGACTACTCTGGAAACACCATATATTTT	CASTDYSGNTIYF
TRBV6-6	TRBJ1-2	.	.	TGTGCCAGCAGTTACTCCGGGGGAGATGGCTACACCTTC	CASSYSGGDGYTF
TRBV18	TRBJ2-1	.	.	TGTGCCAGCTCACCACCGGAAGCGGGTCGAGGGGACCCCGAGATCTTC	CASSPPEAGRGDPEIF
TRBV11-2	TRBJ2-3	.	TRBD1	TGTGCCAGCAGCCCGACAGGGGCGGATACGCAGTATTTT	CASSPTGADTQYF
TRBV20-1	TRBJ2-3	once	.	TGCAGTGCTAGTTCAGGCGGGGACACAGATACGCAGTATTTT	CSASSGGDTDTQYF
TRBV2	TRBJ2-3	.	TRBD2	TGTGCCAGCACCCTCCCCACTAGCGGGGGGAGCACAGATACGCAGTATTTT	CASTLPTSGGSTDTQYF
TRBV27	TRBJ2-7	.	.	TGTGCCAGCAGTTTTGCCGGTTCCTACGAGCAGTACTTC	CASSFAGSYEQYF